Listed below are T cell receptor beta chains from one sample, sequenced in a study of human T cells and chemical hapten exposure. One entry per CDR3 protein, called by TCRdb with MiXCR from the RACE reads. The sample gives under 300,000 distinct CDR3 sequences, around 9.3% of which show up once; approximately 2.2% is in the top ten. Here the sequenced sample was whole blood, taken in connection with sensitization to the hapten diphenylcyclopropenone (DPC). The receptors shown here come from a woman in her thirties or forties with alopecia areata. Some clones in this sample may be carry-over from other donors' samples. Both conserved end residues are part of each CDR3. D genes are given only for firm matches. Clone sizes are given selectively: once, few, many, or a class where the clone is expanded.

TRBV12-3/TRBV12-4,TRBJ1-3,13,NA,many,CASSLNSGNTIYF,TGTGCCAGCAGTTTGAACTCTGGAAACACCATATATTTT
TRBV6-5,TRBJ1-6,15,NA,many,CASSYSGPGDSPLHF,TGTGCCAGCAGTTACTCGGGACCCGGCGATTCACCCCTCCACTTT
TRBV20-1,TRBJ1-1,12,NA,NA,CSARDQIGEAFF,TGCAGTGCTAGGGACCAAATTGGGGAAGCTTTCTTT
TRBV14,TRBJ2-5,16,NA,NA,CASSHLTSEAERTQYF,TGTGCCAGCAGCCACCTCACATCGGAAGCGGAGCGCACCCAGTACTTC
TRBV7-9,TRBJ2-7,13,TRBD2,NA,CASSDGLADEQYF,TGTGCCAGCAGCGATGGACTAGCGGACGAGCAGTACTTC
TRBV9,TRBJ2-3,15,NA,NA,CASSARQDSTDTQYF,TGTGCCAGCAGCGCACGACAGGACAGCACAGATACGCAGTATTTT
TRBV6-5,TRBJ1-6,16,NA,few,CASSSSVNGYNSPLHF,NA
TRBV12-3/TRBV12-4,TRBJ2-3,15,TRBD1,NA,CASSPRTGRTDTQYF,TGTGCCAGCAGTCCTCGGACAGGGAGGACAGATACGCAGTATTTT
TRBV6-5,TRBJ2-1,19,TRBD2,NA,CASSYGSSGRAMGINEQFF,TGTGCCAGCAGTTACGGGTCTAGCGGGAGGGCAATGGGGATCAATGAGCAGTTCTTC
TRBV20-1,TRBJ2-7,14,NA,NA,CSAPLPGVGYEQYF,TGCAGTGCGCCATTACCAGGGGTTGGGTACGAGCAGTACTTC
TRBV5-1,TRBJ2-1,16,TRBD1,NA,CASSYRQGPGYNEQFF,TGCGCCAGCAGCTACAGACAGGGACCCGGATACAATGAGCAGTTCTTC
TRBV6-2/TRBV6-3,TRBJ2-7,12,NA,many,CASNSPSYEQYF,TGTGCCAGCAATAGCCCGTCCTACGAGCAGTACTTC
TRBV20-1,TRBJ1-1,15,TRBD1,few,CSARDQDRGLGEAFF,TGCAGTGCTAGAGACCAGGACAGGGGGCTTGGTGAAGCTTTCTTT
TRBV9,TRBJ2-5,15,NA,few,CASSVATRTEETQYF,TGTGCCAGCAGCGTAGCTACGAGGACAGAAGAGACCCAGTACTTC
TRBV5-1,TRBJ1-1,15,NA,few,CASSLGEGSNTEAFF,TGCGCCAGCAGCTTGGGCGAGGGGTCGAACACTGAAGCTTTCTTT
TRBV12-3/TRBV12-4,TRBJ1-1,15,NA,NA,CASSRYTGLNTEAFF,TGTGCCAGCAGTCGATATACAGGTTTGAACACTGAAGCTTTCTTT
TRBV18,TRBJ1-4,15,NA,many,CASSPPMGTNEKLFF,TGTGCCAGCTCACCGCCTATGGGTACTAATGAAAAACTGTTTTTT
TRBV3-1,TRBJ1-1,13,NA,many,CASSRQVNTEAFF,TGTGCCAGCAGCCGACAGGTGAACACTGAAGCTTTCTTT
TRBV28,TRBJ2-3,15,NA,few,CASFPPQGWTDTQYF,TGTGCCAGCTTCCCCCCCCAGGGGTGGACAGATACGCAGTATTTT
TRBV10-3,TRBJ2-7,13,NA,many,CAIREDGSYEQYF,TGTGCCATCAGAGAAGACGGGTCCTACGAGCAGTACTTC
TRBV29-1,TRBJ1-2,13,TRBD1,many,CSVTPRQGGSYTF,TGCAGCGTGACGCCCAGACAGGGGGGTAGCTACACCTTC
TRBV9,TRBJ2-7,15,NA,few,CASSPGQTGYYEQYF,TGTGCCAGCAGCCCGGGGCAGACCGGCTACTACGAGCAGTACTTC
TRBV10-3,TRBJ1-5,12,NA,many,CAIQGSNQPQHF,TGTGCCATTCAGGGAAGCAATCAGCCCCAGCATTTT
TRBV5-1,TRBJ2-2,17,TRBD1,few,CASSSPSGTGPTGELFF,TGCGCCAGCAGCTCCCCTTCCGGGACAGGGCCCACCGGGGAGCTGTTTTTT
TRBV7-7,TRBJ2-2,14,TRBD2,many,CASSSRLATGELFF,TGTGCTAGCAGCTCCAGACTAGCCACCGGGGAGCTGTTTTTT
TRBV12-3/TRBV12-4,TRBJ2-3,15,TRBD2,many,CASSLSSGFKDTQYF,TGTGCCAGCAGTTTATCTAGCGGGTTCAAAGATACGCAGTATTTT
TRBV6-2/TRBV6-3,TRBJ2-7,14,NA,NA,CASRPASGGKEQYF,TGTGCCAGCAGACCCGCCTCTGGGGGGAAAGAGCAGTACTTC
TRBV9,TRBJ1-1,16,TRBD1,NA,CASSVGIGTANTEAFF,TGTGCCAGCAGCGTAGGAATCGGGACAGCAAACACTGAAGCTTTCTTT